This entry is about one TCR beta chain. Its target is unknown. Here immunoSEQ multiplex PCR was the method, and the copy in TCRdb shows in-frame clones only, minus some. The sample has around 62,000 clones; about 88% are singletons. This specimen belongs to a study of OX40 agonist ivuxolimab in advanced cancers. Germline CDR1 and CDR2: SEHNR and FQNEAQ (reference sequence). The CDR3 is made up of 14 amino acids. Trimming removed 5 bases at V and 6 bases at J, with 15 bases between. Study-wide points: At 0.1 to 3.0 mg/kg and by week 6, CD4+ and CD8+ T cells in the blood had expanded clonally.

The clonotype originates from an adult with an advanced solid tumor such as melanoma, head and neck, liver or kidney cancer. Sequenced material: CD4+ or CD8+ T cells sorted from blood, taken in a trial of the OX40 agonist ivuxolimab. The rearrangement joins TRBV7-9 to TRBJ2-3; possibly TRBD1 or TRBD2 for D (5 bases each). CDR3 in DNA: TGTGCCAGCAGCCAGGGACCCCGGGCGGATACGCAGTATTTT. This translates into CASSQGPRADTQYF.